The 3 T cell receptor beta chains below were found in one sample sequenced in a study of early T cells in non-severe SARS-CoV-2 infection. One entry per CDR3 protein, called by TCRdb with MiXCR from the 5' RACE reads. This table holds tens of thousands of distinct CDR3 sequences, roughly 5.3% found once. The sequencing input was whole blood. These receptor sequences come from an adult who was a healthcare worker with PCR-confirmed SARS-CoV-2 infection or an uninfected control (not recorded which).

This clonotype was picked up a small number of times. The chain links TRBV12-3 or TRBV12-4 to TRBJ1-2, with D uncertain. Between the trimmed V and J ends, which lost 5 bases and 8 bases, there was a span of 12 bases. The CDR3 runs to 12 residues. CDR3 residues: CASSLLGLGYTF. The CDR3 DNA is TGTGCCAGCAGTCTCCTAGGGCTGGGCTACACCTTC.

At least ten counts were recorded for this clonotype. The CDR3 reads CASSRWPTGQGSNEQYF. The CDR3 nucleotides are TGCGCCAGCAGCCGCTGGCCGACGGGACAGGGGTCCAACGAGCAGTACTTC. The rearrangement joins TRBV4-1 to TRBJ2-7; 10 nucleotides align to TRBD1. From germline, CDR1 is MGHRA and CDR2 YSYEKL. CDR3 length: 17 amino acids. After removal of 4 bases from V and 5 bases from J, the junction contained 14 bases not matched to a gene.

This clonotype was picked up many times. The chain carries TRBV27 and TRBJ1-1; D is unclear. This CDR3 has 15 amino acids. V dropped 6 bases and J dropped 8 bases, with 22 bases sitting between them. Germline CDR1 is MNHEY and CDR2 is SMNVEV (reference sequence). The CDR3 is CASSPYGGGSIEAFF. In DNA form, the CDR3 reads TGTGCCAGCAGCCCTTATGGCGGAGGATCTATAGAAGCTTTCTTT.